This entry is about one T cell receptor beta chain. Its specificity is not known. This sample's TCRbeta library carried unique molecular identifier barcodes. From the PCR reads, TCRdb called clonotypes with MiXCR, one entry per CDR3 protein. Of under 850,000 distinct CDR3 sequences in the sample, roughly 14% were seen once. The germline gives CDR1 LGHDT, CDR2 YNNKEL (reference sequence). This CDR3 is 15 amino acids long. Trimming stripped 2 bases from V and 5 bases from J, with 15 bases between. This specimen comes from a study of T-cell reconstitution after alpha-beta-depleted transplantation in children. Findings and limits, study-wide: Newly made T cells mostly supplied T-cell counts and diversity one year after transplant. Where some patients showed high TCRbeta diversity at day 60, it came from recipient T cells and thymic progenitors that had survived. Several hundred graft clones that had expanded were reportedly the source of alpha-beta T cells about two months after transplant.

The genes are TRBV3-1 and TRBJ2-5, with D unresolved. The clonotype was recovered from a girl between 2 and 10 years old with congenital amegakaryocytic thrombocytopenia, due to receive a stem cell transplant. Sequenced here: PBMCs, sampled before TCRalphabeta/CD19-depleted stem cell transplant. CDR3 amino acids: CASSQYGVKGETQYF. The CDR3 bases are TGTGCCAGCAGCCAATATGGGGTGAAAGGTGAGACCCAGTACTTC.